Listed below are T cell receptor beta chains from one sample, sequenced in a study of cytomegalovirus exposure and HLA in healthy donors. Data came from immunoSEQ multiplex PCR; TCRdb stores just in-frame clones and leaves some out. This table has about 98,000 clones, approximately 88% appearing once. Material for sequencing was PBMCs. The receptors were gathered from a young woman in good health and CMV-seronegative. Both conserved end residues are part of each CDR3. Each record gives: J gene, D gene, clone size, V gene, CDR3 protein, CDR3 DNA. The D gene is left open where the match is weak. A clone size is listed for some rows: how often the clone was seen (once, few, many), or a class if it is expanded.

j_call: TRBJ1-4
d_call: .
clone_size: .
v_call: TRBV4-1
cdr3_aa: CASSQSPRSGPREKLFF
cdr3_nt: TGCGCCAGCAGCCAAAGTCCCCGGTCTGGCCCGAGGGAAAAACTGTTTTTT

j_call: TRBJ1-4
d_call: .
clone_size: .
v_call: TRBV13
cdr3_aa: CASSSQGRKNEKLFF
cdr3_nt: TGTGCCAGCAGCTCACAGGGAAGGAAGAATGAAAAACTGTTTTTT

j_call: TRBJ2-1
d_call: .
clone_size: once
v_call: TRBV6-5
cdr3_aa: CASSKDSSSYNEQFF
cdr3_nt: TGTGCCAGCAGTAAGGACTCAAGCTCCTACAATGAGCAGTTCTTC

j_call: TRBJ2-1
d_call: .
clone_size: .
v_call: TRBV5-1
cdr3_aa: CASSYDGSSYNEQFF
cdr3_nt: TGCGCCAGCAGCTATGACGGGAGCTCCTACAATGAGCAGTTCTTC

j_call: TRBJ1-5
d_call: .
clone_size: .
v_call: TRBV29-1
cdr3_aa: CSVEQGPNQPQHF
cdr3_nt: TGCAGCGTCGAACAGGGCCCGAATCAGCCCCAGCATTTT

j_call: TRBJ2-3
d_call: .
clone_size: .
v_call: TRBV7-6
cdr3_aa: CASSLGLAGDTQYF
cdr3_nt: TGTGCCAGCAGCCTCGGGCTAGCTGGTGATACGCAGTATTTT

j_call: TRBJ1-1
d_call: TRBD1
clone_size: .
v_call: TRBV11-2
cdr3_aa: CASSSLQGRDTEAFF
cdr3_nt: TGTGCCAGCAGCTCTTTACAGGGGCGGGATACTGAAGCTTTCTTT

j_call: TRBJ2-2
d_call: .
clone_size: .
v_call: TRBV6-5
cdr3_aa: CASSLRQGTTGELFF
cdr3_nt: TGTGCCAGCAGCCTTAGGCAGGGTACTACCGGGGAGCTGTTTTTT

j_call: TRBJ2-1
d_call: TRBD1
clone_size: .
v_call: TRBV9
cdr3_aa: CASSVEGQGGLAQFF
cdr3_nt: TGTGCCAGCAGCGTAGAGGGACAGGGTGGCCTGGCGCAGTTCTTC

j_call: TRBJ2-3
d_call: TRBD2
clone_size: .
v_call: TRBV9
cdr3_aa: CASSGGRAGPYTDTQYF
cdr3_nt: TGTGCCAGCAGCGGGGGGAGGGCAGGGCCATATACAGATACGCAGTATTTT

j_call: TRBJ2-7
d_call: .
clone_size: .
v_call: TRBV7-6
cdr3_aa: CASSLDVGYEQYF
cdr3_nt: TGTGCCAGCAGCTTAGACGTCGGCTACGAGCAGTACTTC

j_call: TRBJ2-1
d_call: TRBD1
clone_size: .
v_call: TRBV18
cdr3_aa: CASSPPGQRNEQFF
cdr3_nt: TGTGCCAGCTCACCGCCGGGACAGCGCAATGAGCAGTTCTTC

j_call: TRBJ2-1
d_call: TRBD2
clone_size: .
v_call: TRBV5-4
cdr3_aa: CASFSGSTYNEQFF
cdr3_nt: TGTGCCAGCTTCAGCGGGAGTACCTACAATGAGCAGTTCTTC

j_call: TRBJ1-2
d_call: .
clone_size: .
v_call: TRBV7-6
cdr3_aa: CASSLTSRAGEGLGYTF
cdr3_nt: TGTGCCAGCAGCTTAACTTCCAGGGCAGGGGAAGGCTTGGGCTACACCTTC

j_call: TRBJ2-7
d_call: TRBD1
clone_size: .
v_call: TRBV6-6
cdr3_aa: CASTGTGGTYEQYF
cdr3_nt: TGTGCCAGCACCGGGACAGGGGGTACCTACGAGCAGTACTTC

j_call: TRBJ1-2
d_call: .
clone_size: .
v_call: TRBV29-1
cdr3_aa: CSVLQGYGYTF
cdr3_nt: TGCAGCGTCCTACAGGGATATGGCTACACCTTC

j_call: TRBJ2-1
d_call: .
clone_size: .
v_call: TRBV5-1
cdr3_aa: CASSLRTDRGNEQFF
cdr3_nt: TGCGCCAGCAGCTTGAGAACGGATAGGGGCAATGAGCAGTTCTTC

j_call: TRBJ2-3
d_call: TRBD2
clone_size: .
v_call: TRBV6-6
cdr3_aa: CASSYALAGVTDTQYF
cdr3_nt: TGTGCCAGCAGTTATGCACTAGCGGGAGTCACAGATACGCAGTATTTT

j_call: TRBJ1-4
d_call: .
clone_size: .
v_call: TRBV4-2
cdr3_aa: CASSPSFRGLWKEKLFF
cdr3_nt: TGTGCCAGCAGCCCGTCCTTCCGGGGGTTGTGGAAGGAAAAACTGTTTTTT

j_call: TRBJ2-5
d_call: .
clone_size: .
v_call: TRBV11-2
cdr3_aa: CASSPDGNQETQYF
cdr3_nt: TGTGCCAGCAGCCCAGACGGGAACCAAGAGACCCAGTACTTC

j_call: TRBJ2-1
d_call: TRBD2
clone_size: .
v_call: TRBV7-2
cdr3_aa: CASSLEGLAGYNEQFF
cdr3_nt: TGTGCCAGCAGCTTAGAAGGACTAGCGGGGTACAATGAGCAGTTCTTC

j_call: TRBJ2-7
d_call: TRBD1
clone_size: .
v_call: TRBV29-1
cdr3_aa: CSVLQGLGTYEQYF
cdr3_nt: TGCAGCGTGCTACAGGGGCTGGGGACCTACGAGCAGTACTTC

j_call: TRBJ1-2
d_call: .
clone_size: .
v_call: TRBV11-2
cdr3_aa: CASSLGGLNYGYTF
cdr3_nt: TGTGCCAGCAGCTTGGGGGGGTTAAACTATGGCTACACCTTC

j_call: TRBJ1-5
d_call: .
clone_size: once
v_call: TRBV27
cdr3_aa: CASSLSPAASNQPQHF
cdr3_nt: TGTGCCAGCAGTTTATCTCCGGCGGCTAGCAATCAGCCCCAGCATTTT

j_call: TRBJ2-2
d_call: TRBD2
clone_size: once
v_call: TRBV5-1
cdr3_aa: CASTSPWGGPGTGELFF
cdr3_nt: TGCGCCAGCACCTCCCCCTGGGGGGGACCCGGGACCGGGGAGCTGTTTTTT

j_call: TRBJ1-5
d_call: .
clone_size: .
v_call: TRBV19
cdr3_aa: CASKRRENNQPQHF
cdr3_nt: TGTGCCAGTAAACGCCGGGAAAACAATCAGCCCCAGCATTTT

j_call: TRBJ1-2
d_call: TRBD1
clone_size: .
v_call: TRBV5-1
cdr3_aa: CASSPTGTAFYGYTF
cdr3_nt: TGCGCCAGCAGCCCGACCGGGACAGCTTTCTATGGCTACACCTTC

j_call: TRBJ2-5
d_call: .
clone_size: few
v_call: TRBV4-2
cdr3_aa: CASSQSREETQYF
cdr3_nt: TGTGCCAGCAGCCAATCCCGGGAAGAGACCCAGTACTTC

j_call: TRBJ2-5
d_call: .
clone_size: .
v_call: TRBV27
cdr3_aa: CASSMYRLGGETQYF
cdr3_nt: TGTGCCAGCAGTATGTACAGGCTGGGTGGGGAGACCCAGTACTTC

j_call: TRBJ2-1
d_call: TRBD2
clone_size: .
v_call: TRBV2
cdr3_aa: CASSGDGGGASSYNEQFF
cdr3_nt: TGTGCCAGCAGTGGCGACGGCGGGGGAGCGAGCTCCTACAATGAGCAGTTCTTC

j_call: TRBJ1-1
d_call: .
clone_size: few
v_call: TRBV2
cdr3_aa: CASSEFYGADTEAFF
cdr3_nt: TGTGCCAGCAGTGAATTTTATGGTGCAGACACTGAAGCTTTCTTT

j_call: TRBJ1-5
d_call: .
clone_size: .
v_call: TRBV6-4
cdr3_aa: CASSDPRDTPHGPQHF
cdr3_nt: TGTGCCAGCAGTGACCCCCGGGACACCCCGCATGGGCCCCAGCATTTT

j_call: TRBJ2-3
d_call: .
clone_size: .
v_call: TRBV11-2
cdr3_aa: CASKKGRGSTDTQYF
cdr3_nt: TGTGCCAGCAAGAAAGGACGGGGGAGCACAGATACGCAGTATTTT

j_call: TRBJ2-7
d_call: TRBD2
clone_size: .
v_call: TRBV6-1
cdr3_aa: CASSDGTSGVYEQYF
cdr3_nt: TGTGCCAGCAGTGACGGGACTAGCGGCGTCTACGAGCAGTACTTC

j_call: TRBJ1-3
d_call: .
clone_size: few
v_call: TRBV19
cdr3_aa: CASSIWAGSSGNTIYF
cdr3_nt: TGTGCCAGTAGTATTTGGGCTGGGAGCTCTGGAAACACCATATATTTT

j_call: TRBJ1-1
d_call: TRBD1
clone_size: .
v_call: TRBV14
cdr3_aa: CASSRMKGANAFF
cdr3_nt: TGTGCCAGCAGCCGAATGAAGGGGGCGAACGCTTTCTTT

j_call: TRBJ1-1
d_call: .
clone_size: .
v_call: TRBV9
cdr3_aa: CASSVLQTELNTEAFF
cdr3_nt: TGTGCCAGCAGCGTTCTACAGACAGAGCTGAACACTGAAGCTTTCTTT

j_call: TRBJ2-7
d_call: .
clone_size: .
v_call: TRBV5-8
cdr3_aa: CASTYRGYEQYF
cdr3_nt: TGTGCCAGCACCTACCGAGGGTACGAGCAGTACTTC